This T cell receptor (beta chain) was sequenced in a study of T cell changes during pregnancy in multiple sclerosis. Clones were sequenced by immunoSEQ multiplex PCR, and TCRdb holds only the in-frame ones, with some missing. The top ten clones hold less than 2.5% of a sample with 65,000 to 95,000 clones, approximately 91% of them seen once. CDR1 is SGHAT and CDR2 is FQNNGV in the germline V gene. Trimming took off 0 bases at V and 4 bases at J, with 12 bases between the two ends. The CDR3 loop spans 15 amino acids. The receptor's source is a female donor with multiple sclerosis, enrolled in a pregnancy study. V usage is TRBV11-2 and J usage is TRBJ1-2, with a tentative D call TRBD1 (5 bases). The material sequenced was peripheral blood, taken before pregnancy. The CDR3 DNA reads TGTGCCAGCAGCTTAGACAGGGCATCTTTCTATGGCTACACCTTC. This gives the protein CASSLDRASFYGYTF.